This passage covers 18 T cell receptor beta chains from one sample sequenced in a study of T cell changes during pregnancy in multiple sclerosis (dated by TCRdb to between 2017 and 2020). The method was the immunoSEQ multiplex PCR assay. The table comes from immuneACCESS by way of TCRdb, which keeps in-frame sequences with V and J called. Part of the clones is missing from these tables; in studies checked, under half for an unresolved V gene and the rest for unknown reasons. In all, the sample holds about 59,000 clones, and roughly 94% of those were seen once. The ten largest make up 2.5% to 3% of the sample. The material sequenced was CD8+ T cells from peripheral blood mononuclear cells, taken after pregnancy. Receptor source: a female donor with multiple sclerosis, enrolled in a pregnancy study.

The chain has TRBV7-9 and TRBJ2-2; TRBD1 matches at 8 bases. J lost 6 bases, V lost 6 bases, and 6 bases had no gene match. Germline-derived CDR1 and CDR2 are SEHNR and FQNEAQ (reference sequence). The length of the CDR3 is 14 residues. The CDR3 reads CASRDRQGSGELFF. The CDR3 DNA follows: TGTGCCAGCAGGGATCGACAGGGGTCCGGGGAGCTGTTTTTT.

This clone was counted a single time. V and J are TRBV4-2 and TRBJ2-7, with 12 bases fitting TRBD1. The CDR3 has 16 amino acids. Trimming at V came to 0 bases and at J to 7 bases, leaving 7 bases not matched to a gene. Germline CDR1 is LGHNA and CDR2 is YNFKEQ. CDR3 sequence: CASSQDSGTGGWEQYF. The CDR3 DNA reads TGTGCCAGCAGCCAAGATTCAGGGACAGGGGGCTGGGAGCAGTACTTC.

The chain has TRBV7-6 and TRBJ2-4; D is uncertain. Germline V gene lookup returns CDR1 SGHVS and CDR2 FNYEAQ. V was shortened by 2 bases and J by 0 bases, with 17 bases between the two germline ends. The CDR3 is made up of 18 amino acids. CDR3 residues: CASSLNVAERLAKNIQYF. CDR3 DNA sequence: TGTGCCAGCAGCTTAAACGTGGCGGAGCGACTAGCCAAAAACATTCAGTACTTC.

The chain carries TRBV30 and TRBJ2-1; a weak D match, TRBD2 (7 bases). The germline gives CDR1 GTSNPN, CDR2 SVGIG (reference sequence). CDR3 length equals 13 residues. Trimming pared 5 bases from V and 8 bases from J, leaving 16 bases between. CDR3 region: CAWEGGATYEQFF. For the CDR3, the DNA is TGTGCCTGGGAAGGGGGGGCGACATATGAGCAGTTCTTC.

The J gene is TRBJ2-1, the V gene TRBV5-1, with D unclear. Between the trimmed V and J ends, which lost 0 bases and 6 bases, there was a span of 7 bases. CDR3 length: 13 amino acids. The germline CDR1 and CDR2 sequences are SGHRS and YFSETQ. CDR3 DNA sequence: TGCGCCAGCAGCTTGGCCGGTGGCAATGAGCAGTTCTTC. The encoded protein is CASSLAGGNEQFF.

The rearrangement joins TRBV10-3 to TRBJ2-3; possibly TRBD1 for D (6 bases). The CDR3 runs to 14 residues. V lost 3 bases and J 6 bases, leaving 13 bases between the germline ends. The germline gives CDR1 ENHRY, CDR2 SYGVKD. Written as DNA, the CDR3 is TGTGCCATCAGTGATTGGGGGCAGTCGGATACGCAGTATTTT. Its translation is CAISDWGQSDTQYF.

A word on this clone: The same CDR3 also results from other DNA sequences found in this sample. The chain uses TRBV5-1 and TRBJ2-7, with D maybe TRBD2 (5 bases). The V and J ends lost 0 bases and 3 bases respectively, with 10 bases between them. CDR1 SGHRS and CDR2 YFSETQ come from the germline V gene. The CDR3 runs to 14 residues. The CDR3 coding sequence is TGCGCCAGCAGCTTGGCCGGCGGAGGCTACGAGCAGTACTTC. Encoded protein: CASSLAGGGYEQYF.

The genes are TRBV12-5 and TRBJ2-7; D remains ambiguous. Trimming shortened V by 4 bases and J by 2 bases, and 3 bases separated the two germline ends. Per the germline V gene, CDR1 is LGHNT and CDR2 is FRNRAP. This CDR3 has 11 amino acids. This CDR3 is CASGYTYEQYF. The CDR3 DNA sequence: TGTGCTAGTGGTTACACCTACGAGCAGTACTTC. Variable domain in full (rest from reference TRBV12-5 and TRBJ2-7): DARVTQTPRHKVTEMGQEVTMRCQPILGHNTVFWYRQTMMQGLELLAYFRNRAPLDDSGMPKDRFSAEMPDATLATLKIQPSEPRDSAVYFCASGYTYEQYFGPGTRLTVT.

The chain combines TRBV30 with TRBJ2-1, with 7 bases matching TRBD2. V dropped 3 bases and J dropped 4; count of bases not matched to a gene: 6. The CDR3 runs 14 residues. In germline, CDR1 is GTSNPN, CDR2 SVGIG (reference sequence). CDR3 in DNA: TGTGCCTGGAGCTTGGCGGGAGCTTACAATGAGCAGTTCTTC. It is translated as CAWSLAGAYNEQFF.

As for this clone: Sequence at one end of the junction differs from germline and may be a read error. The chain recombines TRBV11-2 with TRBJ2-5; D not certain. The germline CDR1 and CDR2 sequences are SGHAT and FQNNGV. CDR3 size: 9 residues. Here the CDR3 reads CASSLPHYF. In DNA form, the CDR3 reads TGTGCCAGCAGCTTACCCCATTACTTC.

This chain uses TRBV6-4 with TRBJ2-6; 7 nucleotides match TRBD2. The CDR3 is 15 residues long. With V trimmed by 4 bases and J by 4 bases, 4 bases remained unmatched. Germline V gene lookup returns CDR1 MRHNA and CDR2 SNTAGT. The CDR3 protein is CASSATSEGANVLTF. DNA for the CDR3: TGTGCCAGCAGTGCAACTAGCGAAGGGGCCAACGTCCTGACTTTC.

This chain links TRBV4-2 with TRBJ2-5, with D maybe TRBD1 (6 bases). The V and J ends lost 0 bases and 2 bases respectively, with 19 bases between them. CDR3 length equals 18 residues. Per germline, CDR1 LGHNA and CDR2 YNFKEQ. CDR3 region: CASSQERVGGPLQETQYF. The CDR3 coding sequence is TGTGCCAGCAGCCAAGAAAGGGTAGGGGGTCCCCTACAAGAGACCCAGTACTTC.

CDR3 sequence (DNA): TGTGCCAGCAGTTTCGTCGGAGGCTCTGGGGCCAACGTCCTGACTTTC. Protein: CASSFVGGSGANVLTF. The V and J genes are TRBV28 and TRBJ2-6, with D perhaps TRBD2 (5 bases). The germline CDR1 and CDR2 sequences are MDHEN and SYDVKM. With 3 bases removed from V and 0 bases from J, the gap between germline ends came to 9 bases. The CDR3 spans 16 residues.

V gene TRBV30 combines with J gene TRBJ2-7; 8 bases are shared with TRBD1. The length of the CDR3 is 13 residues. Germline V CDR1 and CDR2: GTSNPN, SVGIG (reference sequence). J was trimmed by 2 bases and V by 5 bases; bases with no gene match: 5. In DNA, the CDR3 is TGTGCCTGGGAGGGACAGGACACCTACGAGCAGTACTTC. Encoded protein: CAWEGQDTYEQYF.

The chain is built from TRBV27 and TRBJ1-1; D is undetermined. Germline values: CDR1 MNHEY, CDR2 SMNVEV (reference sequence). CDR3 length equals 14 residues. Trimming left V 2 bases short and J 1 base short, with 8 bases between. The DNA of the CDR3 is TGTGCCAGCAGTTTAACTGCAGGGAACACTGAAGCTTTCTTT. It specifies CASSLTAGNTEAFF.

The rearrangement joins TRBV6-5 to TRBJ1-2, with 7 bases that match TRBD1. The CDR3 has 14 amino acids. CDR1 is MNHEY, CDR2 SVGAGI, per germline. Germline trimming cut 2 bases from V and 4 bases from J; bases unmatched to any gene: 4. The CDR3 reads CASSYRDRSYGYTF. In DNA form, the CDR3 reads TGTGCCAGCAGTTACCGGGACAGATCCTATGGCTACACCTTC.

The chain couples TRBV27 to TRBJ2-7; maybe TRBD1 (6 bases). The ends were cut back, 3 bases at V and 3 bases at J, with 9 bases in the middle. This CDR3 has 13 amino acids. The V gene's germline CDR1 is MNHEY and CDR2 SMNVEV (reference sequence). CDR3 region: CASSFGQFYEQYF. The DNA for the CDR3 is TGTGCCAGCAGTTTCGGACAGTTCTACGAGCAGTACTTC.

The chain joins TRBV5-6 to TRBJ2-7; D perhaps matches TRBD2 (5 bases). Germline V gene lookup returns CDR1 SGHDT and CDR2 YYEEEE. V was pared by 4 bases and J by 2 bases, with 16 bases between. This CDR3 comprises 15 residues. CDR3 DNA sequence: TGTGCCAGCAGCCCCGGGCGAGGGTTTACCTACGAGCAGTACTTC. Translating it yields CASSPGRGFTYEQYF.